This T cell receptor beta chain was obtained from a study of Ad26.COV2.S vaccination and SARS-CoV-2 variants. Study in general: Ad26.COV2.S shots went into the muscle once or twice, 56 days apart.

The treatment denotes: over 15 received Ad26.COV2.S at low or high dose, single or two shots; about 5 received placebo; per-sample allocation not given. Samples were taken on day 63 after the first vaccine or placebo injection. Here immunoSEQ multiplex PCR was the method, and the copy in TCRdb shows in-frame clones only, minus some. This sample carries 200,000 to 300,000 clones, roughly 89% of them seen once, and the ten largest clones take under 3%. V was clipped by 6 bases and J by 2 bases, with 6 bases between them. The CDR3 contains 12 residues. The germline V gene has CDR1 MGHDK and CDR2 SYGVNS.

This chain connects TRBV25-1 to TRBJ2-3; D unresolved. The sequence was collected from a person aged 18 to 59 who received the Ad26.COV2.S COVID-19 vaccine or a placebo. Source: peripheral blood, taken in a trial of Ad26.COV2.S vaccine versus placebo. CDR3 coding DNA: TGTGCCAGCAGGAGTATCACAGATACGCAGTATTTT. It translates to CASRSITDTQYF. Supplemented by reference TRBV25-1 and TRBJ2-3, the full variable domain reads EADIYQTPRYLVIGTGKKITLECSQTMGHDKMYWYQQDPGMELHLIHYSYGVNSTEKGDLSSESTVSRIRTEHFPLTLESARPSHTSQYLCASRSITDTQYFGPGTRLTVL.